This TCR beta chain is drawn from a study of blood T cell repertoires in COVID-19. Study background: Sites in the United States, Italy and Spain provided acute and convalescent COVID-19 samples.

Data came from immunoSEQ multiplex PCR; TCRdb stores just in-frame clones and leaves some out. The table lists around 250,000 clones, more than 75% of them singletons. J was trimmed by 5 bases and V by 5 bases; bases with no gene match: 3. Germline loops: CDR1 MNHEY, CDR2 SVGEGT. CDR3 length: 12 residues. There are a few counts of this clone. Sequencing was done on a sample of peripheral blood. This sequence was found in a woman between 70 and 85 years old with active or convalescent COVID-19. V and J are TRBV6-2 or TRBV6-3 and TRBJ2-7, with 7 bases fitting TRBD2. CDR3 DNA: TGTGCCAGCAGTGTCCGGGGGGACGAGCAGTACTTC. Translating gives CASSVRGDEQYF.